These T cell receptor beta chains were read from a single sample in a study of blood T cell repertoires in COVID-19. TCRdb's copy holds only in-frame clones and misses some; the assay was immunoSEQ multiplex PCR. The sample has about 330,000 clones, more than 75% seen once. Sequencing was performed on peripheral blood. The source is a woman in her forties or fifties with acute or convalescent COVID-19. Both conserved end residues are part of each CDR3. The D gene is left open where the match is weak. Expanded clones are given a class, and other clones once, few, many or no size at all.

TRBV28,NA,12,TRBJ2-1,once,CASRKRYNEQFF,TGTGCCAGCAGGAAGCGGTACAATGAGCAGTTCTTC
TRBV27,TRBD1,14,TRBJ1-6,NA,CATQQRGHNSPLHF,TGTGCCACCCAGCAAAGGGGGCATAATTCACCCCTCCACTTT
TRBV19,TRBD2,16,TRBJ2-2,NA,CASSIQGGSSGGELFF,TGTGCCAGTAGTATCCAGGGCGGGAGTTCCGGCGGGGAGCTGTTTTTT
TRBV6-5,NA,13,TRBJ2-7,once,CASRPGTHNEQYF,TGTGCCAGCAGACCCGGGACACACAACGAGCAGTACTTC
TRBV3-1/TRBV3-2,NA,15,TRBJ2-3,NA,CASSQDRLRADTQYF,TGTGCCAGCAGCCAAGATCGCCTCCGAGCAGATACGCAGTATTTT
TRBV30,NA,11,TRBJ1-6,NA,CAWNENSPLHF,TGTGCCTGGAACGAGAATTCACCCCTCCACTTT
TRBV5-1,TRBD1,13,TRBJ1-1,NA,CASRLDRATEAFF,TGCGCCAGCAGACTGGACAGGGCAACTGAAGCTTTCTTT
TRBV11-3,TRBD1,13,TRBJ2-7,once,CASSLTGVHEQYF,TGTGCCAGCAGCCTCACAGGGGTCCACGAGCAGTACTTC
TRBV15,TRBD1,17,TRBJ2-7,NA,CANKLCAGTGGFYEQYF,TGTGCCAACAAATTATGTGCCGGGACAGGGGGTTTCTACGAGCAGTACTTC
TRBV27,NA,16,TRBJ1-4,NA,CASSPYGDATNEKLFF,TGTGCCAGCAGTCCTTACGGGGATGCAACTAATGAAAAACTGTTTTTT
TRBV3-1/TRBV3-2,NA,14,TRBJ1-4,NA,CASSPFTGGEKLFF,TGTGCCAGCAGCCCCTTTACGGGGGGAGAAAAACTGTTTTTT
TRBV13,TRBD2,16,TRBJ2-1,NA,CASQSRLAGGLNEQFF,TGTGCCAGCCAATCCCGATTAGCGGGAGGGTTAAATGAGCAGTTCTTC
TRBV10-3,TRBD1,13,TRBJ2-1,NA,CAISESTGLEQFF,TGTGCCATCAGTGAGTCGACAGGGCTTGAGCAGTTCTTC
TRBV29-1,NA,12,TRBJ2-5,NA,CSVSGMRETQYF,TGCAGCGTTTCGGGGATGCGGGAGACCCAGTACTTC